These 2 T cell receptor beta chains originate from one sample sequenced in a study of blood T cell repertoires in COVID-19. Profiled with immunoSEQ multiplex PCR; TCRdb holds only in-frame clones, not every one. This table holds about 140,000 clones, about 82% found once. The sample was peripheral blood. These TCRs come from a woman aged 60-70 years with acute or convalescent COVID-19.

The V gene is TRBV15, the J gene TRBJ2-5; 7 bases line up with TRBD2. The length of the CDR3 is 15 residues. Per the germline V gene, CDR1 is LNHNV and CDR2 is YYDKDF (reference sequence). The V segment lost 0 bases and the J segment 3 bases; nucleotides outside the gene matches: 4. CDR3 sequence reads: CATSRDPTSEETQYF. In DNA form, the CDR3 reads TGTGCCACCAGCAGAGATCCCACTAGCGAAGAGACCCAGTACTTC.

The gene calls are TRBV6-5 and TRBJ2-5; the D gene is possibly TRBD2 (6 bases). CDR1 is MNHEY and CDR2 is SVGAGI in the germline V gene. V lost 7 bases and J 9 bases, leaving 18 bases between the germline ends. CDR3 size: 13 residues. CDR3 sequence reads: CASTKDEWGAQYF. CDR3 nucleotides: TGTGCCAGCACCAAGGACGAGTGGGGGGCCCAGTACTTC.